The 13 T cell receptor beta chains reported below all come from one sample, sequenced in a study of blood T cell repertoires in COVID-19. Generated by immunoSEQ multiplex PCR, the TCRdb table keeps only in-frame clones and is missing some. Altogether some 170,000 clones are present, 75% to 90% being singletons, with the ten largest covering roughly 6%. The sequenced sample consisted of PBMCs or T cells enriched from blood (not recorded which). These receptors all stem from a man between 35 and 55 years old who had recovered from COVID-19.

The rearrangement joins TRBV5-5 to TRBJ2-5; 11 bases fit TRBD2. The CDR3 contains 16 residues. J lost 2 bases, V lost 3 bases, and 6 bases had no gene match. CDR1 is SGHKS, CDR2 YYEKEE, per germline (reference sequence). CDR3 sequence (DNA): TGTGCCAGCAGCTGGCCGGGACTAGCGGCACAAGAGACCCAGTACTTC. Residues: CASSWPGLAAQETQYF.

This chain uses TRBV27 with TRBJ2-7; D not resolved. In germline, CDR1 is MNHEY, CDR2 SMNVEV (reference sequence). Trimming cost V 4 bases and J 0 bases, with 7 bases left between them. The CDR3 runs 13 residues. For the CDR3, the DNA is TGTGCCAGCAGTTCCCTGAGCTCCTACGAGCAGTACTTC. It codes for CASSSLSSYEQYF.

The J gene is TRBJ1-1, the V gene TRBV7-8; 8 bases fit TRBD1. Germline V gene sequence: CDR1 SGHVS, CDR2 FQNEAQ. The CDR3 contains 17 residues. J was trimmed by 6 bases and V by 5 bases; bases with no gene match: 17. The CDR3 DNA reads as TGTGCCAGCAGCGGGGGACAGGTCGGAATTTCCAGCGCTGAAGCTTTCTTT. The encoded protein is CASSGGQVGISSAEAFF.

The chain couples TRBV11-2 to TRBJ2-4; D is undetermined. Trimming took 3 bases from V and 6 from J, leaving 15 bases between them. Germline lookup yields CDR1 SGHAT and CDR2 FQNNGV. CDR3 length equals 15 residues. The CDR3 is CASSLVVTALNIQYF. The CDR3 region has the DNA TGTGCCAGCAGCTTGGTAGTAACCGCCCTAAACATTCAGTACTTC.

The V gene is TRBV2, the J gene TRBJ1-1; possibly TRBD1 for D (6 bases). The V end was cut by 6 bases, the J end by 1 base, with 9 bases between. The germline CDR1 and CDR2 sequences are SNHLY and FYNNEI. The CDR3 extends over 13 amino acids. The CDR3 protein is CASRADRNTEAFF. CDR3 in DNA: TGTGCCAGCAGGGCGGACAGGAACACTGAAGCTTTCTTT.

The rearrangement joins TRBV11-3 to TRBJ1-3; D remains unclear. CDR3 length: 15 residues. Trimming took off 3 bases at V and 4 bases at J, with 13 bases between the two ends. The germline V gene encodes CDR1 SGHNT and CDR2 YENEEA. The DNA for the CDR3 is TGTGCCAGCAGCTTCACTCAGACATGGGGAAACACCATATATTTT. Its translation is CASSFTQTWGNTIYF. Based on the CDR3 plus reference TRBV11-3 and TRBJ1-3, the full variable domain is EAGVVQSPRYKIIEKKQPVAFWCNPISGHNTLYWYLQNLGQGPELLIRYENEEAVDDSQLPKDRFSAERLKGVDSTLKIQPAELGDSAVYLCASSFTQTWGNTIYFGEGSWLTVV.

The V and J genes are TRBV6-5 and TRBJ2-1; 10 bases fit TRBD1. The CDR3 has 15 amino acids. Germline V gene sequence: CDR1 MNHEY, CDR2 SVGAGI. J was trimmed by 5 bases and V by 2 bases; bases with no gene match: 3. CDR3 in amino acids: CASSYGTGADNEQFF. The CDR3, as DNA: TGTGCCAGCAGTTACGGGACAGGGGCCGACAATGAGCAGTTCTTC.

The gene calls are TRBV2 and TRBJ1-1, with 7 bases aligning to TRBD1. J lost 0 bases, V lost 5 bases, and 12 bases had no gene match. This CDR3 region has 17 residues. Germline assignment: CDR1 SNHLY and CDR2 FYNNEI. CDR3 loop: CASSRKGQNQLNTEAFF. The CDR3 region has the DNA TGTGCCAGCAGTCGAAAGGGACAGAACCAACTGAACACTGAAGCTTTCTTT.

The J gene is TRBJ1-5, the V gene TRBV2; D gene unclear. Trimming removed 6 bases at V and 5 bases at J, with 17 bases between. The CDR3 has 15 residues. Germline V gene data show CDR1 as SNHLY and CDR2 as FYNNEI. The CDR3 region has the DNA TGTGCCAGCAGGGGTAGCAGCTATAAAGATCAGCCCCAGCATTTT. This encodes CASRGSSYKDQPQHF. Drawing the rest from reference TRBV2 and TRBJ1-5, the complete variable domain is EPEVTQTPSHQVTQMGQEVILRCVPISNHLYFYWYRQILGQKVEFLVSFYNNEISEKSEIFDDQFSVERPDGSNFTLKIRSTKLEDSAMYFCASRGSSYKDQPQHFGDGTRLSIL.

This chain connects TRBV27 to TRBJ2-7, with TRBD2 matching 16 bases. Germline loops: CDR1 MNHEY, CDR2 SMNVEV (reference sequence). Germline trimming cut 2 bases from V and 9 bases from J; bases unmatched to any gene: 7. CDR3 length equals 16 residues. Here the CDR3 reads CASSLGTSGRAKGQYF. The CDR3 coding sequence is TGTGCCAGCAGTTTAGGGACTAGCGGGAGGGCCAAAGGGCAGTACTTC.

The J gene is TRBJ2-3, the V gene TRBV28; 7 nucleotides line up with TRBD1. The V segment lost 3 bases and the J segment 4 bases; nucleotides outside the gene matches: 7. This CDR3 has 15 amino acids. The germline CDR1 and CDR2 sequences are MDHEN and SYDVKM. The CDR3 protein is CASSLRDRVSDTQYF. The DNA of the CDR3 is TGTGCCAGCAGTTTGAGAGACAGGGTGTCAGATACGCAGTATTTT.

Note on this clone: A read error may account for a junction end that differs from germline. The chain recombines TRBV5-6 with TRBJ2-7; D is perhaps TRBD2 (5 bases). The CDR3 runs 13 residues. Germline assignment: CDR1 SGHDT and CDR2 YYEEEE. CDR3 DNA sequence: TGTGCCAGCAGCTCCGACTACTCCCACGAGCAGTACTTC. Translated: CASSSDYSHEQYF. The full variable domain, rest sourced from reference TRBV5-6 and TRBJ2-7, is DAGVTQSPTHLIKTRGQQVTLRCSPKSGHDTVSWYQQALGQGPQFIFQYYEEEERQRGNFPDRFSGHQFPNYSSELNVNALLLGDSALYLCASSSDYSHEQYFGPGTRLTVT.

CDR3 sequence: CASSAGGRETQYF. The CDR3, as DNA: TGTGCCAGCAGTGCAGGAGGTAGAGAGACCCAGTACTTC. The genes are TRBV25-1 and TRBJ2-5; D is perhaps TRBD2 (5 bases). With 4 bases removed from V and 4 bases from J, the gap between germline ends came to 10 bases. CDR1 is MGHDK and CDR2 is SYGVNS in the germline V gene. This CDR3 comprises 13 residues.